The 19 T cell receptor beta chains in this list originate from one sample, sequenced in a study of cytomegalovirus exposure and HLA in healthy donors. In the PCR, 60 Vbeta and 13 Jbeta primers were used. The data were produced by immunoSEQ multiplex PCR, yet TCRdb's version contains in-frame clones alone and is incomplete. Found here are about 120,000 clones, about 80% of them singletons; the top ten hold approximately 8.8%. The sample was PBMCs. The receptors here all came from a female donor in good health and CMV-seropositive.

The chain carries TRBV30 and TRBJ1-5, with TRBD1 identical over 7 bases. CDR1 and CDR2 (germline): GTSNPN, SVGIG (reference sequence). After removal of 3 bases from V and 4 bases from J, the junction contained 3 bases not matched to a gene. The CDR3 is 13 amino acids. The CDR3 DNA is TGTGCCTGGAGCTTACAGGGGAATCAGCCCCAGCATTTT. Its translation: CAWSLQGNQPQHF.

V gene TRBV27 combines with J gene TRBJ2-2; possible D gene TRBD2, 5 bases. The CDR3 is made up of 13 amino acids. The V gene's germline CDR1 is MNHEY and CDR2 SMNVEV (reference sequence). V was clipped by 2 bases and J by 5 bases, with 6 bases between them. The CDR3 reads CASSLRGTGELFF. CDR3 sequence (DNA): TGTGCCAGCAGTTTACGGGGAACCGGGGAGCTGTTTTTT.

The J gene is TRBJ2-2, the V gene TRBV5-1; 8 bases align to TRBD2. The ends lost 4 bases at V and 3 bases at J; junction bases unmatched: 8. Germline V gene data show CDR1 as SGHRS and CDR2 as YFSETQ. This CDR3 is 16 amino acids long. CDR3 nucleotides: TGCGCCAGCAGCGGATCGCCAGCGGGGGACACCGGGGAGCTGTTTTTT. This sequence encodes CASSGSPAGDTGELFF.

The table lists this clone with a few counts. The gene calls are TRBV19 and TRBJ2-5, with D possibly being TRBD1 (5 bases). The CDR3 length is 16 residues. CDR1 is LNHDA, CDR2 SQIVND, per germline (reference sequence). Deletions cut 3 bases from V and 1 base from J, with 15 bases between. The CDR3 DNA sequence: TGTGCCAGTAGTATCTTAGGGGCAGGCGGCCAAGAGACCCAGTACTTC. Its protein product is CASSILGAGGQETQYF.

The chain uses TRBV5-1 and TRBJ1-1; D unclear. Germline V lookup: CDR1 SGHRS, CDR2 YFSETQ. The CDR3 is made up of 13 amino acids. V lost 4 bases to trimming and J lost 0 bases, with 7 bases between them. CDR3 nucleotides: TGCGCCAGCAGCCTACAGATGAACACTGAAGCTTTCTTT. As protein: CASSLQMNTEAFF.

The genes are TRBV6-1 and TRBJ1-5; possibly TRBD1 for D (5 bases). Between the trimmed V and J ends, which lost 3 bases and 5 bases, there was a span of 8 bases. CDR3 length: 13 amino acids. Looked up from germline, CDR1 is MNHNS and CDR2 is SASEGT. As DNA, the CDR3 is TGTGCCAGCAGTGAGGACAACGATCAGCCCCAGCATTTT. Its protein is CASSEDNDQPQHF.

V and J are TRBV27 and TRBJ1-2, with TRBD1 matching over 10 bases. This CDR3 is built from 14 residues. Germline trimming cut 4 bases from V and 4 bases from J; bases unmatched to any gene: 3. Germline values: CDR1 MNHEY, CDR2 SMNVEV (reference sequence). CDR3 loop: CASSWDRGSYGYTF. The CDR3 DNA reads as TGTGCCAGCAGTTGGGACAGGGGATCCTATGGCTACACCTTC.

This clone came up a few times. V is TRBV6-6 and J is TRBJ1-1; 7 bases align to TRBD1. The CDR3 runs 14 residues. V was pared by 6 bases and J by 4 bases, with 8 bases of the junction left unmatched. The germline V gene has CDR1 MNHNY and CDR2 SVGAGI (reference sequence). CDR3 amino acids: CASRRTSGGTEAFF. CDR3 coding DNA: TGTGCCAGCAGACGTACGTCAGGGGGCACTGAAGCTTTCTTT.

The gene calls are TRBV5-1 and TRBJ2-7; 7 bases fit TRBD2. The CDR3 spans 16 residues. Germline loops: CDR1 SGHRS, CDR2 YFSETQ. V gave up 4 bases and J gave up 0 bases; unmatched junction bases: 10. The CDR3 loop is CASSPGSGKTSYEQYF. The CDR3, as DNA: TGCGCCAGCAGCCCAGGGAGCGGGAAAACCTCCTACGAGCAGTACTTC.

The rearrangement uses TRBV9 and TRBJ2-1, with D perhaps TRBD1 (6 bases). With 3 bases removed from V and 3 bases from J, the gap between germline ends came to 10 bases. CDR3 length equals 14 residues. Looked up from germline, CDR1 is SGDLS and CDR2 is YYNGEE. The CDR3 sequence: CASSGRGHYNEQFF. CDR3 sequence (DNA): TGTGCCAGCAGCGGCAGGGGTCACTACAATGAGCAGTTCTTC. The full variable domain, its missing parts supplied by reference TRBV9 and TRBJ2-1, is DSGVTQTPKHLITATGQRVTLRCSPRSGDLSVYWYQQSLDQGLQFLIQYYNGEERAKGNILERFSAQQFPDLHSELNLSSLELGDSALYFCASSGRGHYNEQFFGPGTRLTVL.

This clone showed up just a few times. The V and J genes are TRBV28 and TRBJ2-3; 7 bases fit TRBD1. The CDR3 contains 13 residues. In germline, CDR1 is MDHEN, CDR2 SYDVKM. Germline trimming cut 4 bases from V and 5 bases from J; bases unmatched to any gene: 3. The CDR3 sequence is CASSYRDRDTQYF. The CDR3 bases are TGTGCCAGCAGTTACCGGGACAGAGATACGCAGTATTTT.

The rearrangement uses TRBV4-3 and TRBJ1-3; no firm D call. There are 14 residues in the CDR3. Germline CDR1 and CDR2: LGHNA and YSLEER. Trimming left V 1 base short and J 1 base short, with 5 bases between. The CDR3 DNA follows: TGCGCCAGCAGCCAAGGTCTATCTGGAAACACCATATATTTT. Translating it yields CASSQGLSGNTIYF.

J is TRBJ1-1 and V is TRBV13, with TRBD1 matching 8 bases. V lost 3 bases and J lost 1; bases outside the gene matches: 7. The germline CDR1 and CDR2 sequences are PRHDT and FYEKMQ (reference sequence). CDR3 length: 16 amino acids. CDR3 nucleotide sequence: TGTGCCAGCAGCTTGAGACAGGGGCGGGGGAACACTGAAGCTTTCTTT. Residues: CASSLRQGRGNTEAFF.

The chain carries TRBV6-5 and TRBJ1-6; 10 bases are a match to TRBD1. V lost 5 bases and J lost 5; bases outside the gene matches: 0. This CDR3 comprises 14 residues. Germline V gene data show CDR1 as MNHEY and CDR2 as SVGAGI. The CDR3 DNA reads as TGTGCCAGCAGTGGGACAGGGGATAATTCACCCCTCCACTTT. It specifies CASSGTGDNSPLHF.

The CDR3 sequence is CASSPGGGQPQHF. In DNA, the CDR3 is TGTGCCAGCTCACCAGGGGGCGGTCAGCCCCAGCATTTT. J is TRBJ1-5 and V is TRBV18, with D maybe TRBD1 (6 bases). Trimming left V 2 bases short and J 6 bases short, with 8 bases between. Germline CDR1 is KGHSH and CDR2 is LQKENI. CDR3 length: 13 amino acids.

The V gene is TRBV10-2, the J gene TRBJ2-2; D is unresolved. Germline CDR1 and CDR2: WSHSY and SAAADI. V lost 2 bases to trimming and J lost 6 bases, with 13 bases between them. The CDR3 consists of 15 residues. The CDR3 DNA is TGCGCCAGCAGTGAGGGCCTCTTCACGCCCGGGGAGCTGTTTTTT. Amino acid sequence: CASSEGLFTPGELFF.

The chain links TRBV28 to TRBJ2-7; 12 bases agree with TRBD1. The germline V gene has CDR1 MDHEN and CDR2 SYDVKM. With 6 bases clipped from V and 9 bases from J, the junction kept 9 bases outside the gene matches. The length of the CDR3 is 14 residues. The CDR3 sequence: CASRGTGGVPGQYF. In nucleotides, the CDR3 is TGTGCCAGCAGAGGGACAGGGGGCGTCCCCGGGCAGTACTTC. The variable domain in full, with the rest retrieved from reference TRBV28 and TRBJ2-7, is DVKVTQSSRYLVKRTGEKVFLECVQDMDHENMFWYRQDPGLGLRLIYFSYDVKMKEKGDIPEGYSVSREKKERFSLILESASTNQTSMYLCASRGTGGVPGQYFGPGTRLTVT.

This chain joins TRBV7-2 and TRBJ2-2; a possible D gene is TRBD2 (5 bases). CDR3 length: 16 amino acids. Germline V gives CDR1 SGHTA, CDR2 FQGNSA. Trimming stripped 2 bases from V and 6 bases from J, with 16 bases between. CDR3: CASSLHEASNSGELFF. The CDR3 nucleotides are TGTGCCAGCAGCTTACATGAGGCTAGCAATTCCGGGGAGCTGTTTTTT.

This clone was observed a handful of times. The rearrangement joins TRBV7-3 to TRBJ2-7; 9 nucleotides match TRBD1. This CDR3 comprises 15 residues. V gave up 5 bases and J gave up 2 bases; unmatched junction bases: 7. Germline CDR1 is SGHTA and CDR2 is FQGTGA. As DNA, the CDR3 is TGTGCCAGCAGCCCAGGACAGGGGACCACCTACGAGCAGTACTTC. Translation gives CASSPGQGTTYEQYF.